These 9 T cell receptor beta chains share one sample of origin, sequenced in a study of Ad26.COV2.S vaccination and SARS-CoV-2 variants. Libraries were prepared by immunoSEQ multiplex PCR; TCRdb keeps only in-frame clonotypes and omits some of them. Altogether 100,000 or so clones are present, around 80% being singletons, with the ten largest covering approximately 15%. Sequenced here: peripheral blood, sampled after recovery from COVID-19. These receptors were taken from a human donor who had recovered from COVID-19.

This clone was found a few times. This chain connects TRBV29-1 to TRBJ1-4; unclear D gene. The CDR3 is 12 amino acids. The germline gives CDR1 SQVTM, CDR2 ANQGSEA. V shed 7 bases and J shed 15 bases, with 21 bases lying between them. The CDR3 spells CSAPRLPEGLFF. The CDR3 coding sequence is TGCAGCGCCCCTAGACTACCCGAAGGGTTGTTTTTT.

As concerns this clone: The junction departs from germline at one end; a sequencing error may be responsible. The chain couples TRBV18 to TRBJ2-6, with D maybe TRBD1 (7 bases). This CDR3 is 12 amino acids long. Germline V gene sequence: CDR1 KGHSH, CDR2 LQKENI. The DNA of the CDR3 is TGTGCCAGCTCACCCAACGGACAGGAGGGGTCTTTC. It encodes CASSPNGQEGSF.

The chain links TRBV5-6 to TRBJ2-6; D call uncertain. The V gene lost 3 bases and the J gene lost 0 bases, with 13 bases spanning the gap. Germline loops: CDR1 SGHDT, CDR2 YYEEEE. This CDR3 is built from 17 residues. The CDR3 nucleotides are TGTGCCAGCAGCTGGGCAATCCCGCTCTCTGGGGCCAACGTCCTGACTTTC. Its protein is CASSWAIPLSGANVLTF.

The J gene is TRBJ2-1, the V gene TRBV6-2 or TRBV6-3, with 12 bases fitting TRBD2. CDR1 is MNHEY, CDR2 SVGEGT, per germline. The CDR3 totals 16 residues. The trim removed 2 bases at V and 7 bases at J, leaving 6 bases unmatched. The DNA for the CDR3 is TGTGCCAGCAGTTACCGAGCTAGCGGGGGGGCTAATGAGCAGTTCTTC. This codes for CASSYRASGGANEQFF.

The CDR3 DNA follows: TGTGCCAGCAAGGACGACAGACGTGAAAAACTGTTTTTT. It encodes CASKDDRREKLFF. J is TRBJ1-4 and V is TRBV27, with D tentatively TRBD1 (5 bases). Germline V gene data show CDR1 as MNHEY and CDR2 as SMNVEV (reference sequence). The CDR3 has 13 amino acids. V lost 7 bases and J 7 bases, leaving 13 bases between the germline ends. The whole variable domain, remainder taken from reference TRBV27 and TRBJ1-4, is EAQVTQNPRYLITVTGKKLTVTCSQNMNHEYMSWYRQDPGLGLRQIYYSMNVEVTDKGDVPEGYKVSRKEKRNFPLILESPSPNQTSLYFCASKDDRREKLFFGSGTQLSVL.

This clone was found a few times. The chain uses TRBV19 and TRBJ1-3; 7 positions match TRBD1. The length of the CDR3 is 14 residues. Germline CDR1 LNHDA, CDR2 SQIVND (reference sequence). J was trimmed by 4 bases and V by 5 bases; bases with no gene match: 5. The CDR3 nucleotides read TGTGCCAGTAGTGACAGGGTCCTGGGAAACACCATATATTTT. Its translation is CASSDRVLGNTIYF.

In its sample, this clone was seen a few times. The chain uses TRBV19 and TRBJ1-5, with D uncertain. The CDR3 is 13 amino acids. Germline V gene data show CDR1 as LNHDA and CDR2 as SQIVND (reference sequence). Trimming removed 4 bases from V and 3 bases from J, with 7 bases in between. In DNA form, the CDR3 reads TGTGCCAGTAGTACCGACATCAATCAGCCCCAGCATTTT. This encodes CASSTDINQPQHF.

This clone was detected many times. The CDR3 DNA reads as TGTGCCAGCACGCCGAGGGGGGAATCCTACAATGAGCAGTTCTTC. Amino acid sequence: CASTPRGESYNEQFF. V gene TRBV3-1 (or the pseudogene TRBV3-2) combines with J gene TRBJ2-1, with D perhaps assigned TRBD1 or TRBD2 (6 bases each). Per germline, CDR1 LGHDT and CDR2 YNNKEL (reference sequence). The V and J ends lost 7 bases and 1 base respectively, with 14 bases between them. This CDR3 region has 15 residues.

This clone has just one count. The rearrangement links TRBV6-1 to TRBJ1-2, with D unresolved. The V end was cut by 0 bases, the J end by 7 bases, with 0 bases between. Germline CDR1 and CDR2: MNHNS and SASEGT. CDR3 length: 10 residues. The CDR3, as DNA: TGTGCCAGCAGTGAAGCTGGCTACACCTTC. Protein: CASSEAGYTF.